This TCR beta chain originates from a study of beta chain features in type 1 diabetes listed by TCRdb under 2018. Turning to the overall study: Mean age, gender distribution, total cell number and subset yield did not differ between patients and healthy donors. A total of over 95,000,000 sorted cells were examined across all samples, and RNA yield correlated strongly with the number of cells per subset. In the study, TCRB repertoires of sorted circulating CD4+ T cell subsets from recently diagnosed type 1 diabetes patients were compared with those of matched healthy donors. Regulatory and stem cell-like memory subsets were isolated from only 8 patients and roughly 8 healthy donors, whereas naive and central memory subsets came from all 30 or so donors. Overall study results and their limits: Type 1 diabetes patients showed a moderate but significant shortening of TCRB CDR3 length in all four CD4+ subsets. Because cDNA was sequenced instead of genomic DNA, highly expressing activated cells could be over-represented, though the groups showed no difference in activation or CD3 levels. Because the HLA sub-analyses included only small numbers of individuals, any influence of HLA type on TCRB rearrangement was left unresolved. Naive, central memory and regulatory TCRB repertoires appeared more similar among patients than among healthy donors. PCR may preferentially amplify shorter templates, but because patient and control samples were amplified and corrected together, any resulting skew would affect both groups equally. At VDJ recombination sites, patients with type 1 diabetes made fewer insertions and deleted more nucleotides, a pattern implying thymic rearrangement abnormalities.

All of the isolated RNA was reverse transcribed with the High Capacity cDNA Reverse Transcription Kit, so expressed TCRB transcripts were sequenced. Deep immunoSEQ sequencing was performed on naive, central memory and regulatory T cell samples, with an average of roughly 3.5 million total reads per sample. After sorted cells were lysed in RLT buffer, RNA was extracted with DNase-treated RNeasy Micro or Mini kits, with the choice depending on cell number. To prevent cross-contamination, every cell subset was processed on its own, while patient and healthy donor samples were processed together. Using the immunoSEQ multiplex PCR, TCRB sequences were amplified from cDNA into 87-bp fragments spanning the CDR3 region. Amplicons were sequenced on the Illumina HiSeq platform. For the original study's pipeline: PCR bias was corrected computationally using synthetic template baselines, and reads within Hamming distance 2 were collapsed, with unmergeable singletons discarded. Reads were aligned to IMGT to assign V, D and J genes, CDR3 length, and insertions or deletions at six rearrangement sites. Within each subset, clonotype counts were normalized to sorted cell number, and only after that were true diversity and Gini coefficients computed with the tcR R package. The overlap coefficient, calculated on TCRB nucleotide sequences, was used to quantify repertoire sharing. Out-of-frame TCRB sequences from naive cells were analyzed as a proxy for the pre-selection repertoire. The table was pulled from immuneACCESS by TCRdb, which kept in-frame rearrangements only. Such tables lose some clones; where checked, under half of the loss comes from unresolved V genes, and the rest has no known cause. V, J and clone size derive from that table, while D and trimming were established from the DNA sequence. For this sample the table gives about 410,000 clones, of which 11% to 15% were detected only once. Of the sample, about 0.034% falls within the top ten clones.

From each donor, a single peripheral blood sample of around 0.12 L on average was drawn into heparinised tubes. A BD FACSAria II and a panel including CD45RO, CCR7, CD25, CD127, CD95 and CD27 were used to sort naive, central memory, regulatory and stem cell-like memory CD4+ T cells. All sorted populations exceeded 95% purity. PBMCs were separated immediately by Lymphoprep density gradient centrifugation and were stained directly, without being cultured. So that batch effects would be minimized, each experiment stained and sorted samples in pairs, pairing one healthy donor with one patient. This clone was found a few times. Its antigen is still unknown. No much larger clone exists at a distance of one base, and base qualities are not known. CDR1 and CDR2 are drawn from the germline V gene: ENHRY, SYGVKD. Trimming removed 10 bases from V and 1 base from J; the gene matches leave 1 base unexplained. The CDR3, from cysteine to phenylalanine, totals 13 residues. Only CDR3 DNA remains: 39 bases, in frame from the first base.

The sequencing sample was made of naive CD4+ T cells from blood. The intended sense of this specimen's cell subset or site label: true naive CD4+ T cells. The V gene is TRBV10-3 and the J gene is TRBJ2-1; TRBD2 aligns with 10 central bases. The TCR comes from a man aged 25-40 years in good health. The CDR3 loop reads CATSGGSYNEQFF. The DNA reads as follows: TGTGCCACTAGCGGGGGATCCTACAATGAGCAGTTCTTC.